This entry lists 2 T cell receptor beta chains sequenced from one sample in a study of cytomegalovirus exposure and HLA in healthy donors. The PCR employed 60 Vbeta primers together with 13 Jbeta primers. The data were produced by immunoSEQ multiplex PCR, yet TCRdb's version contains in-frame clones alone and is incomplete. The sample has approximately 150,000 clones; about 85% are singletons. The sequencing sample was made of PBMCs. The source is a man younger than 45 in good health and CMV-seropositive.

The V gene is TRBV11-2, the J gene TRBJ1-1; D is unresolved. CDR1 and CDR2 (germline): SGHAT, FQNNGV. The CDR3 covers 12 residues. V gave up 5 bases and J gave up 3 bases, with 7 bases separating them. CDR3 amino acids: CASSLLHTEAFF. The DNA of the CDR3 is TGTGCCAGCAGCCTTCTACACACTGAAGCTTTCTTT.

The chain is built from TRBV13 and TRBJ2-1, with D possibly TRBD1 on 5 matching bases. This CDR3 region has 13 residues. Trimming took 10 bases from V and 2 from J, leaving 12 bases between them. CDR1 is PRHDT, CDR2 FYEKMQ, per germline (reference sequence). The CDR3 reads CATRRGTYNEQFF. Here the CDR3 DNA reads TGTGCCACCCGAAGGGGCACCTACAATGAGCAGTTCTTC.